This record concerns one T cell receptor beta chain sequence. Trimming took 4 bases from V and 0 from J, leaving 6 bases between them. Germline-derived CDR1 and CDR2 are MDHEN and SYDVKM. This CDR3 spans 14 amino acids. The data stem from a study of blood T cell repertoires in COVID-19. As for the study in general: Samples of COVID-19 (acute and convalescent) were obtained from the United States, Italy and Spain. In each case, the material was cDNA or gDNA derived from T cells, B-cell-depleted T cells, or PBMCs.

Original data processing: It was from reference gene primer amplification that nucleated cell counts were estimated. Generated by immunoSEQ multiplex PCR, the TCRdb table keeps only in-frame clones and is missing some. From that table come the V and J calls and clone size; the DNA was used to work out D and trimming. Among approximately 65,000 clones listed, approximately 85% were seen once. Sequenced: peripheral blood. The TCR originated in a human donor in a cohort sampled during active COVID-19. The chain employs TRBV28 and TRBJ1-4; D gene uncertain. DNA for the CDR3: TGTGCCAGCAGTTCCTTTGCAACTAATGAAAAACTGTTTTTT. It yields the protein CASSSFATNEKLFF.